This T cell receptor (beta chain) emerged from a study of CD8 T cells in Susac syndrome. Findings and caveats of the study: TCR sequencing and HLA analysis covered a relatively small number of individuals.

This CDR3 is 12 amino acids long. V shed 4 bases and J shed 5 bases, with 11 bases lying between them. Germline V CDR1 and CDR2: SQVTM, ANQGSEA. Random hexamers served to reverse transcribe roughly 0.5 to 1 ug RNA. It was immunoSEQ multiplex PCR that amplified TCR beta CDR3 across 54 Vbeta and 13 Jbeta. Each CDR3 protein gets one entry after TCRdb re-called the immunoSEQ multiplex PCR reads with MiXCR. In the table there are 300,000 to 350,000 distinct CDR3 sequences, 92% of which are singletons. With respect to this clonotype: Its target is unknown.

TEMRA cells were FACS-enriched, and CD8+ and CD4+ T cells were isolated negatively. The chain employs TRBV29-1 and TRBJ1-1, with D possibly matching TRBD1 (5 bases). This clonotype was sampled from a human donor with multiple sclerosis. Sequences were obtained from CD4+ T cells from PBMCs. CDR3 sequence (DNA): TGCAGCGTTGTTAGACAGAGAACTGAAGCTTTCTTT. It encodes CSVVRQRTEAFF.